This T cell receptor beta chain comes out of a study of blood T cells in healthy people across ages (dated by TCRdb to 2015 to 2017). Background for the entire study: In model experiments, template switching captured roughly one uniquely barcoded TCR beta cDNA molecule for every two T cells. The donors were divided into four age groups: young (average approximately 17 years), middle-aged (over 35), aged (about 61) and long-lived (about 79). Using the same blood draw, the study looked at two additional independent replicas of 1 million unique cDNA reads for two donors, one aged 18 to 29 and the other aged 80 or older. Using deep sequencing normalized with unique cDNA molecular identifiers, the study measured how TCR beta repertoire diversity changes with age. To avoid experimental bias, donors of different ages were distributed randomly across sequencing lanes.

The library was generated by 5' RACE. This sample was sequenced with an Illumina HiSeq 2500. A second PCR of about 6 to 12 cycles was run with a J-beta primer mix and a sample-barcoded 5' primer. Each TCR beta cDNA molecule received a unique molecular identifier from a template-switch 5' adaptor carrying 12 random nucleotides. At least 2.5 million CDR3-containing paired-end reads were obtained from each sample. All of the RNA was converted into first-strand cDNA using the Mint cDNA synthesis kit, with a TRBC-specific oligonucleotide serving as the primer. After uracil-DNA glycosylase treatment, a first 18-cycle PCR used universal primers M1SS and BC2_uni_R on all cDNA. Regarding the original processing steps: Each sample was normalized by randomly selecting 1 million high-quality reads, each carrying a distinct molecular identifier. Reads sharing molecular identifiers were discarded rather than binned into consensus sequences. MiTCR, set to a Q25 quality threshold and the strictest error-elimination algorithm, was used for CDR3 identification, clonotype clustering and error correction. A nonparametric unseen species model with Euler transformation was used to estimate a lower bound on total TCR beta diversity. The public reads were reprocessed in TCRdb via fastp at Q25 and MiXCR, keeping in-frame beta chains. Rows are unified per CDR3 protein, each entry keeping the most common DNA and genes. The V and J calls reflect TCRdb's pipeline rather than the authors' work. The sample includes more than 650,000 distinct CDR3 sequences, with 53% observed a single time. The ten largest clones represent roughly 40% of the sample.

Summary of the overall study and its limitations: Compared with the aged group, more naive CD4+ T cells, fewer expanded clones and increased TCR diversity were shown by the long-lived group, suggesting age selection. As age increased, observed TCR beta diversity per million T cells dropped in a roughly linear way, and a significant reduction was already evident by age around 41. Because the CMV infection status of the donors was unknown, age-related changes in expanded clonotypes may potentially have been confounded. Estimates of total diversity based on one million sequenced T cells were regarded as lower bounds and as underestimates. Because profiling used bulk unsorted PBMCs, naive and antigen-experienced compartments could not be compared conclusively. A strong correlation was found between observed TCR beta diversity and the percentage of naive T cells measured by flow cytometry.

At the junction V is shortened by 3 bases and J by 8 bases; bases outside the gene matches: 9. The germline V gene provides CDR1 MNHEY and CDR2 SVGAGI. The CDR3, from cysteine to phenylalanine, totals 16 residues. Only CDR3 DNA remains: 48 bases, in frame from the first base. Notes on this clonotype: Its antigen specificity is not known. Base qualities were left out, and no much larger clone turns up one base away.

The roughly 39 donors, aged about 6 to 100 years, were systemically healthy Caucasian individuals from Russia. Roughly 10 milliliters of peripheral blood were collected from each donor into EDTA-treated Vacutainer tubes. Ficoll-Paque density-gradient centrifugation was used to isolate PBMCs, with at least 6 million per sample. Trizol reagent was used to extract total RNA from the PBMCs, yielding at least 6 micrograms per sample. The percentages of naive CD45RAhigh/CD27high T cells were determined by flow cytometry on a PBMC aliquot from every donor. Recombination linked TRBV6-5 to TRBJ2-1; TRBD1 fits 11 bases in the junction. The sample taken for sequencing was blood. The clonotype comes from a man of 80 years or more in good health. The sequenced DNA is TGTGCCAGCAGTTATAACCGGGACAGGGGGAGGGATGAGCAGTTCTTC. Translated, it reads CASSYNRDRGRDEQFF.